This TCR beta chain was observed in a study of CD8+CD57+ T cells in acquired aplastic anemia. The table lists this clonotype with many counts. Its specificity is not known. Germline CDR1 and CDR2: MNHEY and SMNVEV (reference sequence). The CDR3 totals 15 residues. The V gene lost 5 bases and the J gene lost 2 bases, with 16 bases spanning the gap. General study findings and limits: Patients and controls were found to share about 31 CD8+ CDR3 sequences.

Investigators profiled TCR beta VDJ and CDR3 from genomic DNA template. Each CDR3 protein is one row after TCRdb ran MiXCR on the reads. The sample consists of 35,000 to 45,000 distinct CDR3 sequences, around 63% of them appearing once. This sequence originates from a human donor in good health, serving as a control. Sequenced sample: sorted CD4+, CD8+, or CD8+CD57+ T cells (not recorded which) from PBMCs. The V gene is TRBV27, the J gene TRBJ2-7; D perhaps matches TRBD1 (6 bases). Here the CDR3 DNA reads TGTGCCAGCAGTGCACAGGGACCCGTAACCTACGAGCAGTACTTC. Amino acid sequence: CASSAQGPVTYEQYF.